This TCR beta chain was identified during a study of blood T cell repertoires in COVID-19. Recruitment covered about two dozen US areas and drew participants whose ages spanned roughly 18 to 100 years. Symptom resolution, clearance, or two negative PCRs marked the recovered donors of Cohort 3. Germline V gives CDR1 LGHDT, CDR2 YNNKEL (reference sequence). Deletions cut 3 bases from V and 7 bases from J, with 16 bases between. The CDR3 covers 16 residues. This clone was observed a single time. The table came from immunoSEQ multiplex PCR; TCRdb's copy has only in-frame clones and leaves some out. Of approximately 280,000 clones in the sample, about 85% were seen once.

This chain connects TRBV3-1 (or the pseudogene TRBV3-2) to TRBJ1-6, with D perhaps matching TRBD1 (6 bases). Sequencing used PBMCs or T cells enriched from blood (not recorded which). The sequence came from a woman in her forties or fifties who had recovered from COVID-19. Here the CDR3 DNA reads TGTGCCAGCAGCCATCAGGGGCTGAGCGAGAATTCACCCCTCCACTTT. Translation: CASSHQGLSENSPLHF.